The sequence of this TCR beta chain was determined in a study of blood T cell repertoires in COVID-19. This clone was picked up one time. Assay used: immunoSEQ multiplex PCR; TCRdb lists only in-frame clones, some missing. The table has a few hundred thousand clones, roughly 89% seen once. Germline V lookup: CDR1 SGHTA, CDR2 FQGNSA. The CDR3 extends over 14 amino acids. Trimming took off 5 bases at V and 0 bases at J, with 10 bases between the two ends. The sample consisted of PBMCs or T cells enriched from blood (not recorded which). The rearrangement joins TRBV7-2 to TRBJ1-2; D gene unclear. This TCR was sampled from a woman aged 18-29 years who had recovered from COVID-19. CDR3 region: CASSPTLANYGYTF. CDR3 DNA sequence: TGTGCCAGCAGCCCAACACTAGCTAACTATGGCTACACCTTC.